This T cell receptor (beta chain) was retrieved from a study of T cells in Graves' hyperthyroidism and ophthalmopathy. Study-wide findings and caveats: Before onset, ophthalmopathy was predicted by the model a median 6.5 months earlier.

An absence of ophthalmopathy progression within 18 months meant stable Graves' hyperthyroidism. Uncontrolled infection, other autoimmune disease, pregnancy or lactation led to exclusion. Thyroid ultrasound, orbital computed tomography, clinical symptoms, and serum thyroxine and TRAb underpinned diagnoses. The V gene's germline CDR1 is MDHEN and CDR2 SYDVKM. The V end lost 4 bases, the J end lost 7 bases, and 14 bases lay between the germline ends. The CDR3 loop spans 15 amino acids. From RNA transcripts, TCR beta CDR3 regions were amplified. During a first-round RT-PCR of the TCR CDR3, the HTBI primer set was used. From the multiplex PCR reads, TCRdb called clonotypes with MiXCR, one entry per CDR3 protein. Here the sample spans some 770,000 distinct CDR3 sequences, less than 20% being singletons. Many counts were recorded for this clonotype. Its antigen is still unknown.

Material: blood. The chain combines TRBV28 with TRBJ1-6; D perhaps matches TRBD1 (5 bases). The sequence was obtained from a man aged 18 to 30 with Graves' hyperthyroidism. The CDR3 region has the DNA TGTGCCAGCAGTTCATTTGGCAGGGCGAATTCACCCCTCCACTTT. Protein: CASSSFGRANSPLHF. Using reference TRBV28 and TRBJ1-6 for the parts outside the CDR3, the full variable domain is DVKVTQSSRYLVKRTGEKVFLECVQDMDHENMFWYRQDPGLGLRLIYFSYDVKMKEKGDIPEGYSVSREKKERFSLILESASTNQTSMYLCASSSFGRANSPLHFGNGTRLTVT.